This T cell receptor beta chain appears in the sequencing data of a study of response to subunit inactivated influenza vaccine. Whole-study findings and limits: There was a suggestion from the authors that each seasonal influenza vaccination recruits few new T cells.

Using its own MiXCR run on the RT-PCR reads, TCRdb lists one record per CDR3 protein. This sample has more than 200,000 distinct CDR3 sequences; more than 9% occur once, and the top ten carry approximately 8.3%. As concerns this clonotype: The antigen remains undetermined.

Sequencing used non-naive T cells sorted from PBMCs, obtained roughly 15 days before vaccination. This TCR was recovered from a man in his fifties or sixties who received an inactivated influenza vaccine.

The CDR3 DNA follows: TGCGCCAGCAGCCCGCGGGACTTAGCGGGAGATACGCAGTATTTT. Protein: CASSPRDLAGDTQYF. The V call is TRBV4-3, the J call TRBJ2-3; 7 bases are a match to TRBD2. CDR1 LGHNA and CDR2 YSLEER come from the germline V gene. This CDR3 is 15 amino acids long. Trimming removed 4 bases from V and 5 bases from J; junction bases left unmatched: 9.